This T cell receptor (beta chain) was retrieved from a study of blood T cell repertoires in COVID-19. Study-level information: Specimens from acute and convalescent COVID-19 originated in the United States, Italy and Spain. Sample material is recorded as cDNA or gDNA derived from T cells, B-cell-depleted T cells, or PBMCs.

Methods used by the authors: Nucleated cell counts were estimated from reference gene primer amplification. Using immunoSEQ multiplex PCR, the repertoire was profiled, and TCRdb retains in-frame clones only, with some absent. The D gene and trimming were derived from the DNA, and the V and J assignments and clone size from that table. Among 250,000 to 300,000 clones listed, approximately 90% were seen once. The CDR3 consists of 13 residues. In germline, CDR1 is WNHNN, CDR2 SYGVQD (reference sequence). Trimming cost V 6 bases and J 4 bases; bases outside gene matches: 5. This clone was recorded a few times.

The sequence was obtained from a woman in her twenties or thirties with active or convalescent COVID-19. This sequence joins TRBV10-1 and TRBJ2-7; 8 nucleotides line up with TRBD2. The material sequenced was peripheral blood. CDR3 loop: CASRLTSEYEQYF. The CDR3, as DNA: TGCGCCAGCAGACTGACTAGCGAGTACGAGCAGTACTTC.